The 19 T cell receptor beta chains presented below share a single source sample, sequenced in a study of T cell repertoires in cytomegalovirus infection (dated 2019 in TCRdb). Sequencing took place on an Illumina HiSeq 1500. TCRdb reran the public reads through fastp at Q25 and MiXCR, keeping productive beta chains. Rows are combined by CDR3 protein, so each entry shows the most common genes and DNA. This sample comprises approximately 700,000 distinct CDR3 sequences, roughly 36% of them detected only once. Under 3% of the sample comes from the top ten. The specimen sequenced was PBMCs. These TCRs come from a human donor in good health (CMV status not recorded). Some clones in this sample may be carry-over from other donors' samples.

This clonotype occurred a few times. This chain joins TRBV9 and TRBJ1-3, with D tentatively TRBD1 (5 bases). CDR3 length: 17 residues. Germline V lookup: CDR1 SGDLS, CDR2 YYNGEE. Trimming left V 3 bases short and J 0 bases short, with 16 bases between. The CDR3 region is CASSASGIIRSGNTIYF. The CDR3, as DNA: TGTGCCAGCAGCGCCTCAGGGATTATCCGCTCTGGAAACACCATATATTTT.

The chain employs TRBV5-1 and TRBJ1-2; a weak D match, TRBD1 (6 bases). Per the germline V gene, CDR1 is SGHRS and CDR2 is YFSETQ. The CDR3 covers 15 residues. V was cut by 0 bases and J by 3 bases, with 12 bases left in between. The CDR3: CASSLVFGGHYGYTF. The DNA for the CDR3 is TGCGCCAGCAGCTTGGTTTTCGGGGGCCACTATGGCTACACCTTC.

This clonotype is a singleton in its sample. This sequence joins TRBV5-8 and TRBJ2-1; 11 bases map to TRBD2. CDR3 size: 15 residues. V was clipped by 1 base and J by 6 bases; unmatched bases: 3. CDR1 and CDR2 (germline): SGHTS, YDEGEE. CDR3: CASSLRSGRANEQFF. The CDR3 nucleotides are TGTGCCAGCAGCTTGCGTAGCGGGAGGGCCAATGAGCAGTTCTTC.

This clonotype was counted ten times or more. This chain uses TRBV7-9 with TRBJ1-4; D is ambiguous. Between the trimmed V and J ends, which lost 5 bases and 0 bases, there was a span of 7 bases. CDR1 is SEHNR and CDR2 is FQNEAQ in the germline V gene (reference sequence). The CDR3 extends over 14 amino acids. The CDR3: CASSHVTTNEKLFF. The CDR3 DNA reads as TGTGCCAGCAGCCACGTCACAACTAATGAAAAACTGTTTTTT.

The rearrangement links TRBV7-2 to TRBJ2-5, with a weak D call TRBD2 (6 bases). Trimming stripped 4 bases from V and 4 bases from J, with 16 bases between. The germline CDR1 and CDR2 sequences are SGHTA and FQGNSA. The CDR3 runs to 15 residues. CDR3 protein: CASSSTPGRGETQYF. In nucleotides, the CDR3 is TGTGCCAGCAGCTCGACACCAGGGCGGGGAGAGACCCAGTACTTC.

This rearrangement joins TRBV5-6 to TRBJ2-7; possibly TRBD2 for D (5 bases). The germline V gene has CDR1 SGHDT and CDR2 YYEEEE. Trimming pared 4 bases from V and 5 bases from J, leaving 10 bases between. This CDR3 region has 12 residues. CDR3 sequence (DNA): TGTGCCAGCAGCGAGACCGGGGACGAGCAGTACTTC. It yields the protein CASSETGDEQYF.

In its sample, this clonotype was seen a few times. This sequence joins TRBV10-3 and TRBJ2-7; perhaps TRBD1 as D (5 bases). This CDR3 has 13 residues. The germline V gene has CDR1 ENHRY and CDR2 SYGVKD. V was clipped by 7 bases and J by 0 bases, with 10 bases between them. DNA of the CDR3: TGTGCCATCAAGGGGATAAGCTCCTACGAGCAGTACTTC. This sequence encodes CAIKGISSYEQYF.

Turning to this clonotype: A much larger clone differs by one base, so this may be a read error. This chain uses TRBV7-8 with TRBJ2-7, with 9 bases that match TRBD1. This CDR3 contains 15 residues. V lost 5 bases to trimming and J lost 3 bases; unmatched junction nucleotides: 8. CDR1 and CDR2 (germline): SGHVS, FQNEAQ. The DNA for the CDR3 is TGTGCCAGCAGCAAGCCGACAGGGGGTAACTACGAGCAGTACTTC. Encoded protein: CASSKPTGGNYEQYF.

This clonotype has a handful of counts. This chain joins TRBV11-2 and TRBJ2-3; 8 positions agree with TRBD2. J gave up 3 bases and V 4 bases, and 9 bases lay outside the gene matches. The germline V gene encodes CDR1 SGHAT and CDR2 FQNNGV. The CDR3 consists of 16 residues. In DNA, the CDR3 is TGTGCCAGCAGCTCCCGGGGCAGCGGGAGAACAGATACGCAGTATTTT. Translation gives CASSSRGSGRTDTQYF. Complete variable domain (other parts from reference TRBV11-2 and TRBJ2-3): EAGVAQSPRYKIIEKRQSVAFWCNPISGHATLYWYQQILGQGPKLLIQFQNNGVVDDSQLPKDRFSAERLKGVDSTLKIQPAKLEDSAVYLCASSSRGSGRTDTQYFGPGTRLTVL.

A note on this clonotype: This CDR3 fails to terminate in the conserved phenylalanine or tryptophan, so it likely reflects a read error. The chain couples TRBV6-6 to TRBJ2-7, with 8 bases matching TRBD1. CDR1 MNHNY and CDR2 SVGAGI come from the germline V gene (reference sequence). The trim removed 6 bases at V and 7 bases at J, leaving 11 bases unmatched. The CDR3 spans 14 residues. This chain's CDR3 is CASRRDRMYVEQYL. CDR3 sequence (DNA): TGTGCCAGCAGGAGGGACAGGATGTACGTGGAGCAGTACTTA.

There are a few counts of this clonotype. This CDR3 reads CASGQASSTDTQYF. The DNA for the CDR3 is TGCGCCAGCGGGCAGGCCTCTAGCACAGATACGCAGTATTTT. This sequence joins TRBV10-2 and TRBJ2-3; no clear D. Between the trimmed V and J ends, which lost 8 bases and 0 bases, there was a span of 12 bases. The CDR3 runs 14 residues. Germline V lookup: CDR1 WSHSY, CDR2 SAAADI.

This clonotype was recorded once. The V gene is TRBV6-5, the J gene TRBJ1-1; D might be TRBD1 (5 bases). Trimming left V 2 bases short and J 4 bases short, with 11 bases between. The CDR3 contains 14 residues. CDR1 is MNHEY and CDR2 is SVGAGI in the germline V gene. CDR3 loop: CASSYQARGTEAFF. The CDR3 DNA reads TGTGCCAGCAGTTACCAAGCGAGGGGCACTGAAGCTTTCTTT.

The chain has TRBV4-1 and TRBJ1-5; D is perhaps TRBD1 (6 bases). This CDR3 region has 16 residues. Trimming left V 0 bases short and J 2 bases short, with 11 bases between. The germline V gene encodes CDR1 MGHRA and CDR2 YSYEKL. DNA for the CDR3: TGCGCCAGCAGCCAAGATCGGGGGGCTGGCAATCAGCCCCAGCATTTT. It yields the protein CASSQDRGAGNQPQHF.

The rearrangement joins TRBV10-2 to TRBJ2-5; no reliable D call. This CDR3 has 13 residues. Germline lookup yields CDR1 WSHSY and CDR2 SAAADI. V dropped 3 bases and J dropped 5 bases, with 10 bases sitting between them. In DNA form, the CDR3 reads TGCGCCAGCAGTGACGGAGCGCGGGAGACCCAGTACTTC. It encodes CASSDGARETQYF.

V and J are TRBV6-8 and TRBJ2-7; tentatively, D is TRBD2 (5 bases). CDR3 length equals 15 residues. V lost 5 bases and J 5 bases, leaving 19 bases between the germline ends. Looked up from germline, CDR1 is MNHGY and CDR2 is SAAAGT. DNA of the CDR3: TGTGCCAGCAGTCCCCGGGGTCCCCCGCGGGACGAGCAGTACTTC. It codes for CASSPRGPPRDEQYF.

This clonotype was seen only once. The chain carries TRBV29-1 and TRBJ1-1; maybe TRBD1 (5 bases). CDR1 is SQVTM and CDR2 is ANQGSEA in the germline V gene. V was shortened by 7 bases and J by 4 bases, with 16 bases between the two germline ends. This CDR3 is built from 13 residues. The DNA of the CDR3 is TGCAGCGCTGGGGATGGAAGGGGCACTGAAGCTTTCTTT. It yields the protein CSAGDGRGTEAFF.

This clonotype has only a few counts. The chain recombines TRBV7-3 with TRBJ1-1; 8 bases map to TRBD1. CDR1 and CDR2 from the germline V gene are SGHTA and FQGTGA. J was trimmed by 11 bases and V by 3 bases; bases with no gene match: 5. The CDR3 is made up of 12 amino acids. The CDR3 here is CASSFGQGLAFF. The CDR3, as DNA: TGTGCCAGCAGCTTCGGACAGGGTTTGGCTTTCTTT.

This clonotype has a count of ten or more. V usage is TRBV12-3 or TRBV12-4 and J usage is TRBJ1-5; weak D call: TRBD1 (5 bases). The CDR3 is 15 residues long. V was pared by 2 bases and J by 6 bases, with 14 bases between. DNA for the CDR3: TGTGCCAGCAGTTTAAGGAGTCAGGGTCGTCAGCCCCAGCATTTT. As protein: CASSLRSQGRQPQHF.

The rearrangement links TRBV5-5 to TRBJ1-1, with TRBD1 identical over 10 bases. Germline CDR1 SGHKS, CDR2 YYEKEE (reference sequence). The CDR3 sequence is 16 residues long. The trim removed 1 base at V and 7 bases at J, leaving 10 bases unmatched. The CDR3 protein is CASSLRDRGATVEAFF. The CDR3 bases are TGTGCCAGCAGCTTGAGGGACAGGGGTGCGACGGTTGAAGCTTTCTTT.